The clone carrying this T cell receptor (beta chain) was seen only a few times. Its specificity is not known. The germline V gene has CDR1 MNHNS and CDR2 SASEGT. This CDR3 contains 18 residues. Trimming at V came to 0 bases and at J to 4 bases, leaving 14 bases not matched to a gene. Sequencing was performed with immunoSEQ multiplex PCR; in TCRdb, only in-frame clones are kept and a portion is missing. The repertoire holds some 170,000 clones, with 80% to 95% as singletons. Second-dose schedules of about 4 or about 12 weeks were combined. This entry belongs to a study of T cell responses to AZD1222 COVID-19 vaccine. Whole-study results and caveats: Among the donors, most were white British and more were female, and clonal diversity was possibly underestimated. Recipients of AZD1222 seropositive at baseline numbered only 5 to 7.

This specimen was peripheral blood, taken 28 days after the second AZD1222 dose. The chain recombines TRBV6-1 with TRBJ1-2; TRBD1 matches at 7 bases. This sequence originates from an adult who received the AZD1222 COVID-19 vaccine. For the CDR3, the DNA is TGTGCCAGCAGTGAAGCGCTAGATCGTTTCAGGGGGGTCTATGGCTACACCTTC. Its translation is CASSEALDRFRGVYGYTF.